This record looks at one T cell receptor (beta chain) sequence and its context. Antigen unknown. The entry originates in a study of cytomegalovirus exposure and HLA in healthy donors. On the study more broadly: When just under 400 donors were genotyped, about 86% of them were found to fall in the Caucasian-associated ancestry cluster.

Deletions cut 3 bases from V and 0 bases from J, with 6 bases between. The CDR3 contains 14 residues. The germline gives CDR1 SEHNR, CDR2 FQNEAQ (reference sequence). Study-wide findings and caveats: In a later analysis, a genetic analysis reported fewer productive-TCR N-insertions in an Asian-associated ancestry cluster than the cohort average. In vitro confirmation showed three CMV-associated chains to be CMV antigen specific.

The PCR employed 60 Vbeta primers together with 13 Jbeta primers. Sequencing used immunoSEQ multiplex PCR; TCRdb keeps in-frame clones, though not all of them. Of roughly 100,000 clones in the sample, 76% were seen once. The rearrangement uses TRBV7-9 and TRBJ2-1, with a weak D call TRBD2 (6 bases). The clonotype comes from a man aged 40-49 years in good health and CMV-seropositive. Sequencing was performed on PBMCs. The CDR3 is CASSLEGSYNEQFF. Here the CDR3 DNA reads TGTGCCAGCAGCTTGGAGGGCTCCTACAATGAGCAGTTCTTC.